Below are 2 T cell receptor beta chains sequenced from a single sample in a study of T cell changes during pregnancy in multiple sclerosis. Only in-frame clones appear in the TCRdb table, and some are missing; sequencing was by immunoSEQ multiplex PCR. Among 90,000 to 120,000 clones, around 93% were seen once, and the ten largest hold over 0.7%. The sequencing used peripheral blood, collected before pregnancy. The receptor set was obtained from a female donor with multiple sclerosis, enrolled in a pregnancy study.

The chain links TRBV11-2 to TRBJ2-5, with 9 bases matching TRBD2. CDR1 is SGHAT, CDR2 FQNNGV, per germline. Germline trimming cut 1 base from V and 4 bases from J; bases unmatched to any gene: 4. This CDR3 comprises 15 residues. The CDR3 DNA reads as TGTGCCAGCAGCTTAGTGTTAGCGGGAGCAGAGACCCAGTACTTC. Its protein product is CASSLVLAGAETQYF.

The chain links TRBV30 to TRBJ1-2, with 7 bases fitting TRBD1. Unmatched junction bases numbered 0, after V lost 5 bases and J lost 3 bases. Germline CDR1 is GTSNPN and CDR2 is SVGIG (reference sequence). The CDR3 is 11 amino acids. The CDR3 DNA sequence: TGTGCCTGGCAGGGGGACTATGGCTACACCTTC. It translates to CAWQGDYGYTF.